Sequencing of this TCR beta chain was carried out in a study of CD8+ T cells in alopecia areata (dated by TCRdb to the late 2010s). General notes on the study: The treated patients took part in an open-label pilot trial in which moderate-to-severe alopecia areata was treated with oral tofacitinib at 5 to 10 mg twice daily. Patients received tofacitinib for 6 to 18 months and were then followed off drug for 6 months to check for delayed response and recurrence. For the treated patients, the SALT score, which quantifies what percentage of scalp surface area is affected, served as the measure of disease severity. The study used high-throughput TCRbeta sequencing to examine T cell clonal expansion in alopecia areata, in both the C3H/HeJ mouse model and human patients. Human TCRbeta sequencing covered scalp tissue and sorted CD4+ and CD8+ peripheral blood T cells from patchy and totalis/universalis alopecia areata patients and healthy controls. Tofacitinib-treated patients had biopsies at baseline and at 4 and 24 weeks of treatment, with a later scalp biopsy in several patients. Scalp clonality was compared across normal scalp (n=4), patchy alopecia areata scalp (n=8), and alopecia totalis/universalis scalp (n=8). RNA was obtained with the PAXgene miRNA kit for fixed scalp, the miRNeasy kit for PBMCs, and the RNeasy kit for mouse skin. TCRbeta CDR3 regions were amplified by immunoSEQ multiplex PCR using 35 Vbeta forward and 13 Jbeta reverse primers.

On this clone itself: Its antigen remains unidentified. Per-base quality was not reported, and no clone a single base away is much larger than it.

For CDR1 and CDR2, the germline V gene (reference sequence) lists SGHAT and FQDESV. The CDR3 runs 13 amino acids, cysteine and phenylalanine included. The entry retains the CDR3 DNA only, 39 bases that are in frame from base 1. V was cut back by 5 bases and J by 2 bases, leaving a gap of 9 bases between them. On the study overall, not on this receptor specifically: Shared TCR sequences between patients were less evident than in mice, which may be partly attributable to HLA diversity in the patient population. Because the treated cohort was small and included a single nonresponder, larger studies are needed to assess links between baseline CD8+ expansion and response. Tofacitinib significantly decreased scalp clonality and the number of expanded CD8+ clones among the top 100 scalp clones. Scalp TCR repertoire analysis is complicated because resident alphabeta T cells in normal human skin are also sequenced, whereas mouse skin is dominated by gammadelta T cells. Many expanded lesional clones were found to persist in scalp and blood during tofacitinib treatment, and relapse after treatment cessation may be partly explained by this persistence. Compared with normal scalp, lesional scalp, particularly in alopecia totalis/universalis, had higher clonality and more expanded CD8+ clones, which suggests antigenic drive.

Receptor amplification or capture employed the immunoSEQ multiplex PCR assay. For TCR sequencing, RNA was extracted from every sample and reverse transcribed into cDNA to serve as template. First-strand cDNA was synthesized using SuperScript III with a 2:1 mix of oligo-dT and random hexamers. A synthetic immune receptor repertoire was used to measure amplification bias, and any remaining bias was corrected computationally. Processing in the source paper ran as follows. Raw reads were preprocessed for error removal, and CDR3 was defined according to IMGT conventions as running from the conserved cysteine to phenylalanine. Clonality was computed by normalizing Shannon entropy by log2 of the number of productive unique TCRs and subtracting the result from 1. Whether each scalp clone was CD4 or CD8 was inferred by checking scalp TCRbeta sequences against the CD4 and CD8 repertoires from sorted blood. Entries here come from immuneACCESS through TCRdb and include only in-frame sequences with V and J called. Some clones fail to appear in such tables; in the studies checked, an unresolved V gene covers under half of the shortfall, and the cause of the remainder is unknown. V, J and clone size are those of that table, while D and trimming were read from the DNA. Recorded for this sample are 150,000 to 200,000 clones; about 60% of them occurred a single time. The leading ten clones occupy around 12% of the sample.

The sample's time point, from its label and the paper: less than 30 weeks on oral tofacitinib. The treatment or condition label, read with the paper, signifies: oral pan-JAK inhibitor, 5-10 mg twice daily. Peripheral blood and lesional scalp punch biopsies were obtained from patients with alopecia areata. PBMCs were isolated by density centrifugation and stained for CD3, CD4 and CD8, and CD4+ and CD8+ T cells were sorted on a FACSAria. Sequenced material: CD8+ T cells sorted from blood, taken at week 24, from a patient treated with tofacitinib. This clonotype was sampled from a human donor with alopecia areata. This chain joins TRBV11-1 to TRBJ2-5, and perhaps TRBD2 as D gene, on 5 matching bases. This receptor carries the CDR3 CASSPGYQETQYF. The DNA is TGTGCCAGCAGCCCGGGATATCAAGAGACCCAGTACTTC.